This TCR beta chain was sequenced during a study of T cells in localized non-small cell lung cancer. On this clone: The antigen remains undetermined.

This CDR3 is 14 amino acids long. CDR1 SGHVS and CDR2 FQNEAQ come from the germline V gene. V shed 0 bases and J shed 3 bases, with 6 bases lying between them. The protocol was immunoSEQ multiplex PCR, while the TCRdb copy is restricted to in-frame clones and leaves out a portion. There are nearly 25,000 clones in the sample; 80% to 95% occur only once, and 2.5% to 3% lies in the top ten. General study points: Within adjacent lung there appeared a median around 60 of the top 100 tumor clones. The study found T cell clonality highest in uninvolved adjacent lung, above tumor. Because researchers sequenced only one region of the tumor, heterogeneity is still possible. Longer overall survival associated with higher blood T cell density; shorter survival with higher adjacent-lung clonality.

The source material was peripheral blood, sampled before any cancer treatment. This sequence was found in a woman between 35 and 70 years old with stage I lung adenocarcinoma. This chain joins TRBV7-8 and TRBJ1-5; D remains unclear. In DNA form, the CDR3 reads TGTGCCAGCAGCTTAGCCCACTCCAATCAGCCCCAGCATTTT. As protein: CASSLAHSNQPQHF.